This entry lists 14 T cell receptor beta chains sequenced from one sample in a study of PD-1 and CTLA-4 blockade in melanoma. Profiling relied on immunoSEQ multiplex PCR, and the TCRdb table lists in-frame clones only, not all of them. The sample comprises about 32,000 clones, 88% of which are singletons, and roughly 7% rests with the top ten. The sequencing here drew on CD8+ T cells from peripheral blood, taken from a patient given anti-PD-1 treatment. The receptors stem from a human donor with melanoma.

The chain has TRBV5-8 and TRBJ1-1; 7 positions match TRBD1. V was pared by 3 bases and J by 0 bases, with 8 bases of the junction left unmatched. Germline loops: CDR1 SGHTS, CDR2 YDEGEE. CDR3 length: 16 residues. CDR3: CASSYTGQIMNTEAFF. Here the CDR3 DNA reads TGTGCCAGCAGCTATACGGGACAGATCATGAACACTGAAGCTTTCTTT.

The J gene is TRBJ2-3, the V gene TRBV9, with TRBD1 as a possible D gene (6 bases). CDR1 and CDR2 (germline): SGDLS, YYNGEE. The CDR3 has 15 amino acids. Trimming stripped 5 bases from V and 3 bases from J, with 16 bases between. The CDR3 DNA reads TGTGCCAGCAGTGGGGACACGGGGCGAACAGATACGCAGTATTTT. It is translated as CASSGDTGRTDTQYF.

The V gene is TRBV27, the J gene TRBJ2-1, with 8 bases that match TRBD2. The CDR3 sequence is 14 residues long. The V segment lost 6 bases and the J segment 2 bases; nucleotides outside the gene matches: 3. Germline V lookup: CDR1 MNHEY, CDR2 SMNVEV (reference sequence). The CDR3, as DNA: TGTGCCAGCAGAAGCGGGGGACCCTACAATGAGCAGTTCTTC. Protein: CASRSGGPYNEQFF.

This chain connects TRBV28 to TRBJ1-2; D remains ambiguous. The length of the CDR3 is 14 residues. Germline V gene lookup returns CDR1 MDHEN and CDR2 SYDVKM. Trimming took 8 bases from V and 11 from J, leaving 24 bases between them. The CDR3 DNA follows: TGTGCCAGCTGGCCAACTGCGGGGAGCCCTCGTTACACCTTC. Translating it yields CASWPTAGSPRYTF.

This chain links TRBV6-1 with TRBJ2-3, with a weak D call TRBD2 (6 bases). CDR1 MNHNS and CDR2 SASEGT come from the germline V gene. The CDR3 contains 14 residues. The V gene lost 3 bases and the J gene lost 0 bases, with 7 bases spanning the gap. Written as DNA, the CDR3 is TGTGCCAGCAGTGAGCGGGGAAGCACAGATACGCAGTATTTT. This sequence encodes CASSERGSTDTQYF.

The chain carries TRBV28 and TRBJ1-2; TRBD1 is a possible D gene (6 bases). Deletions cut 3 bases from V and 8 bases from J, with 13 bases between. The CDR3 has 13 amino acids. Germline CDR1 MDHEN, CDR2 SYDVKM. CDR3 DNA: TGTGCCAGCAGTTTTCAACAGGGCCGGGGCTACACCTTC. It translates to CASSFQQGRGYTF.

The chain has TRBV7-6 and TRBJ2-7, with D unclear. The CDR3 has 15 residues. Trimming took 4 bases from V and 4 from J, leaving 17 bases between them. CDR1 and CDR2 from the germline V gene are SGHVS and FNYEAQ. CDR3 nucleotide sequence: TGTGCCAGCAGCTCCTCACCTGGCACCCCTTACGAGCAGTACTTC. This gives the protein CASSSSPGTPYEQYF.

The gene calls are TRBV27 and TRBJ1-6; perhaps TRBD1 as D (6 bases). V shed 5 bases and J shed 0 bases, with 20 bases lying between them. Germline-derived CDR1 and CDR2 are MNHEY and SMNVEV (reference sequence). The CDR3 covers 19 residues. CDR3 in amino acids: CASSLRLGGGFSYNSPLHF. CDR3 sequence (DNA): TGTGCCAGCAGTCTAAGGCTGGGGGGGGGCTTCTCCTATAATTCACCCCTCCACTTT.

This chain joins TRBV27 and TRBJ2-3, with TRBD2 identical over 7 bases. Trimming cost V 2 bases and J 5 bases; bases outside gene matches: 10. CDR3 length: 16 residues. Germline CDR1 and CDR2: MNHEY and SMNVEV (reference sequence). The CDR3 DNA reads TGTGCCAGCAGTTTAGATAGTGGGGGGGAGGTAGATACGCAGTATTTT. Protein sequence: CASSLDSGGEVDTQYF.

The V gene is TRBV10-2, the J gene TRBJ2-1; no clear D. CDR3 length: 19 amino acids. V lost 2 bases and J 7 bases, leaving 27 bases between the germline ends. CDR1 and CDR2 (germline): WSHSY, SAAADI. CDR3 nucleotide sequence: TGCGCCAGCAGTGAGCCCGAAGCCCGAGATTTTTGGGGAAGTAATGAGCAGTTCTTC. Translation: CASSEPEARDFWGSNEQFF.

This chain's CDR3 is CASGLLVNNEQFF. In DNA, the CDR3 is TGTGCCAGCGGATTACTAGTGAACAATGAGCAGTTCTTC. The chain is built from TRBV2 and TRBJ2-1; weak D call: TRBD2 (5 bases). V shed 8 bases and J shed 5 bases, with 13 bases lying between them. Germline CDR1 is SNHLY and CDR2 is FYNNEI. The CDR3 runs to 13 residues.

The genes are TRBV6-2 or TRBV6-3 and TRBJ1-2; D ambiguous. This CDR3 has 17 residues. The V gene's germline CDR1 is MNHEY and CDR2 SVGEGT. V was cut by 1 base and J by 3 bases, with 18 bases left in between. The CDR3 is CASSYYPDEVGYYGYTF. The DNA of the CDR3 is TGTGCCAGCAGTTACTATCCAGACGAAGTCGGTTACTATGGCTACACCTTC.

This rearrangement joins TRBV21-1 to TRBJ1-2. TRBV21-1 is a pseudogene locus. The CDR3 is 14 residues long. The CDR3 reads CASSKAGGPDGYTF. The CDR3, as DNA: TGTGCCAGCAGCAAAGCCGGGGGACCAGATGGCTACACCTTC.

This clone was seen a few times. The chain recombines TRBV19 with TRBJ1-1; TRBD1 might be the D (5 bases). This CDR3 spans 14 amino acids. Looked up from germline, CDR1 is LNHDA and CDR2 is SQIVND (reference sequence). Trimming cost V 8 bases and J 0 bases, with 13 bases left between them. The CDR3 coding sequence is TGTGCCAGTTCTCCAGGGTGGGTGAACACTGAAGCTTTCTTT. Amino acids: CASSPGWVNTEAFF.